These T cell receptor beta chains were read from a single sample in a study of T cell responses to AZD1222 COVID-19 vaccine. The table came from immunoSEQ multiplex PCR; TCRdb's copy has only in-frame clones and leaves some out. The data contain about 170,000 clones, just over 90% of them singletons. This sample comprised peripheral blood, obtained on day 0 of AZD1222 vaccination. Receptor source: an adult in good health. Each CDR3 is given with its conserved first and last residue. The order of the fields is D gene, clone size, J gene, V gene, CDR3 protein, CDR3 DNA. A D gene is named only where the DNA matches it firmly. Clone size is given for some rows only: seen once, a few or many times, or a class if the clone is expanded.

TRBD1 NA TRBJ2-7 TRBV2 CASSRTGVSYEQYF TGTGCCAGCAGTCGGACAGGGGTCTCCTACGAGCAGTACTTC
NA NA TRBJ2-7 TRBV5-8 CASNSQGRGLELVYEQYF TGTGCCAGCAACTCCCAGGGTAGGGGGTTGGAATTGGTCTACGAGCAGTACTTC
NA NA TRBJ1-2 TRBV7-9 CASSLDLVATGGYTF TGTGCCAGCAGCTTAGATTTGGTTGCTACGGGAGGCTACACCTTC
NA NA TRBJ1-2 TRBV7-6 CASSPLGGESNYGYTF TGTGCCAGCAGCCCTTTGGGTGGAGAGTCTAACTATGGCTACACCTTC
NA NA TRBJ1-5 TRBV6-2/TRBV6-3 CASSYLSDRDQPQHF TGTGCCAGCAGTTATCTATCGGACAGAGATCAGCCCCAGCATTTT
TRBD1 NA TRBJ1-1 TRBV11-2 CASSLVTGVTEAFF TGTGCCAGCAGCTTAGTGACAGGGGTCACTGAAGCTTTCTTT
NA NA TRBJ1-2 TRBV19 CASIKGPGYGYTF TGTGCCAGTATCAAAGGTCCAGGCTATGGCTACACCTTC
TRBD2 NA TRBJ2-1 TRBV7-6 CASSEAGGLYNEQFF TGTGCCAGCAGCGAAGCGGGGGGCCTTTACAATGAGCAGTTCTTC
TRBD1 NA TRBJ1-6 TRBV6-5 CASSTTGGSSSPLHF TGTGCCAGCAGCACTACAGGGGGAAGTAGTTCACCCCTCCACTTT
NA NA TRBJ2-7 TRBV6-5 CASSYSRTHEQYF TGTGCCAGCAGTTACTCGAGAACACACGAGCAGTACTTC
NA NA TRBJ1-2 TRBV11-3 CASSLKGAYGYTF TGTGCCAGCAGCTTAAAAGGGGCCTATGGCTACACCTTC
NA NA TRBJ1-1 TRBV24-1 CATSASAGNTEAFF TGTGCCACCAGTGCCTCCGCGGGGAACACTGAAGCTTTCTTT
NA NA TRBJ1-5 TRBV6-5 CASNPNRNSNQPQHF TGTGCCAGCAATCCGAACAGGAATAGCAATCAGCCCCAGCATTTT
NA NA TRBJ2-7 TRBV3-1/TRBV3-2 CASSPNTGEQYF TGTGCCAGCAGCCCGAACACGGGCGAGCAGTACTTC
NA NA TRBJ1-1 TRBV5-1 CASGKDSGDTEAFF TGCGCCAGCGGGAAGGACAGTGGGGACACTGAAGCTTTCTTT
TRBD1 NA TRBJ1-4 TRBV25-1 CASSETRRTGAGEKLFF TGTGCCAGCAGTGAAACGCGAAGGACAGGGGCTGGGGAAAAACTGTTTTTT
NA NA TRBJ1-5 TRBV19 CASSILGAHQPQHF TGTGCCAGTAGTATACTGGGGGCTCATCAGCCCCAGCATTTT
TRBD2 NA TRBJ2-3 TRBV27 CATHSTSGGVPDTQYF TGTGCCACACACTCCACTAGCGGGGGGGTCCCAGATACGCAGTATTTT
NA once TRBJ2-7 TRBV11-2 CASSLGQSYEQYF TGTGCCAGCAGCTTAGGACAGTCCTACGAGCAGTACTTC
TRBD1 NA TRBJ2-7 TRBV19 CARAGTEAYEQYF TGTGCCCGCGCCGGGACAGAAGCCTACGAGCAGTACTTC
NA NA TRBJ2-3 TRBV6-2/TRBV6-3 CASSYGGFGADTQYF TGTGCCAGCAGTTACGGGGGGTTCGGGGCAGATACGCAGTATTTT
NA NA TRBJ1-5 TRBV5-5 CASSSGGQGLHQPQHF TGTGCCAGCAGCTCGGGCGGTCAGGGCCTCCATCAGCCCCAGCATTTT
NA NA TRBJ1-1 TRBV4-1 CASSQDGGRGDTEAFF TGCGCCAGCAGCCAAGATGGGGGCCGAGGGGACACTGAAGCTTTCTTT
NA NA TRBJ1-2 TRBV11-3 CASSYQDIYGYTF TGTGCCAGCAGCTACCAGGACATCTATGGCTACACCTTC
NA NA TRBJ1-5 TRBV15 CATSRDGSNQPQHF TGTGCCACCAGCAGGGACGGTAGCAATCAGCCCCAGCATTTT
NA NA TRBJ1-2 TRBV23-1 CASSQSTRGVANYGYTF TGCGCCAGCAGTCAATCGACCAGGGGCGTAGCTAACTATGGCTACACCTTC
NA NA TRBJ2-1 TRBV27 CASSAEGNEQFF TGTGCCAGCAGTGCGGAGGGCAATGAGCAGTTCTTC
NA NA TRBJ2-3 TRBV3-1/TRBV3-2 CASSQGQPDTQYF TGTGCCAGCAGCCAAGGTCAACCAGATACGCAGTATTTT
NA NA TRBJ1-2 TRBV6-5 CASSSQGEAYGYTF TGTGCCAGCAGTTCCCAGGGAGAGGCCTATGGCTACACCTTC
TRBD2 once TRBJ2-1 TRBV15 CATSRGLGRNEQFF TGTGCCACCAGCAGGGGACTAGGTAGAAATGAGCAGTTCTTC
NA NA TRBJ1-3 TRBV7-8 CASSLAEGSSGNTIYF TGTGCCAGCAGCTTAGCCGAAGGGTCCTCTGGAAACACCATATATTTT
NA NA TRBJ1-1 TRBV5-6 CASSLGPPDTEAFF TGTGCCAGCAGCTTGGGTCCCCCGGACACTGAAGCTTTCTTT
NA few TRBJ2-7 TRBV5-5 CASSLDPQARSYEQYF TGTGCCAGCAGCTTGGATCCCCAGGCGCGATCCTACGAGCAGTACTTC
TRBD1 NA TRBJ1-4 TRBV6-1 CASSEGSGQGNEKLFF TGTGCCAGCAGTGAAGGTTCGGGACAGGGGAATGAAAAACTGTTTTTT
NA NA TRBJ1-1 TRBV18 CASSPQARNTEAFF TGTGCCAGCTCACCACAGGCACGGAACACTGAAGCTTTCTTT
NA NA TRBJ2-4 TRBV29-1 CSVVNPSDYIQYF TGCAGCGTTGTGAATCCTAGCGACTACATTCAGTACTTC